This T cell receptor beta chain was sequenced during a study of vaccination and CD4 T cells after COVID-19. About this clonotype itself: Its antigen is unknown.

An Oncomine TCR Beta short-read assay was used to sequence the DNA from cultured CD4+ T cells. One entry per CDR3 protein results from TCRdb running MiXCR on the PCR reads. The repertoire includes approximately 20,000 distinct CDR3 sequences, around 70% of them detected once, and roughly 7.8% sits in the top ten. The treatment here: approximately nine-day PBMC culture with coronavirus spike peptide pools or control peptides (ViraFEST assay). Sequencing input: CD4+ T cells from blood, cultured in vitro. The TCR was taken from a human donor who had recovered from COVID-19.

CDR3 sequence: CASSLSRGYGYTF. CDR3 coding DNA: TGTGCCAGCAGCTTGTCGCGGGGGTATGGCTACACCTTC. The rearrangement uses TRBV7-3 and TRBJ1-2; TRBD1 might be the D (5 bases). Between the trimmed V and J ends, which lost 3 bases and 5 bases, there was a span of 10 bases. CDR1 is SGHTA, CDR2 FQGTGA, per germline. This CDR3 is 13 amino acids long.